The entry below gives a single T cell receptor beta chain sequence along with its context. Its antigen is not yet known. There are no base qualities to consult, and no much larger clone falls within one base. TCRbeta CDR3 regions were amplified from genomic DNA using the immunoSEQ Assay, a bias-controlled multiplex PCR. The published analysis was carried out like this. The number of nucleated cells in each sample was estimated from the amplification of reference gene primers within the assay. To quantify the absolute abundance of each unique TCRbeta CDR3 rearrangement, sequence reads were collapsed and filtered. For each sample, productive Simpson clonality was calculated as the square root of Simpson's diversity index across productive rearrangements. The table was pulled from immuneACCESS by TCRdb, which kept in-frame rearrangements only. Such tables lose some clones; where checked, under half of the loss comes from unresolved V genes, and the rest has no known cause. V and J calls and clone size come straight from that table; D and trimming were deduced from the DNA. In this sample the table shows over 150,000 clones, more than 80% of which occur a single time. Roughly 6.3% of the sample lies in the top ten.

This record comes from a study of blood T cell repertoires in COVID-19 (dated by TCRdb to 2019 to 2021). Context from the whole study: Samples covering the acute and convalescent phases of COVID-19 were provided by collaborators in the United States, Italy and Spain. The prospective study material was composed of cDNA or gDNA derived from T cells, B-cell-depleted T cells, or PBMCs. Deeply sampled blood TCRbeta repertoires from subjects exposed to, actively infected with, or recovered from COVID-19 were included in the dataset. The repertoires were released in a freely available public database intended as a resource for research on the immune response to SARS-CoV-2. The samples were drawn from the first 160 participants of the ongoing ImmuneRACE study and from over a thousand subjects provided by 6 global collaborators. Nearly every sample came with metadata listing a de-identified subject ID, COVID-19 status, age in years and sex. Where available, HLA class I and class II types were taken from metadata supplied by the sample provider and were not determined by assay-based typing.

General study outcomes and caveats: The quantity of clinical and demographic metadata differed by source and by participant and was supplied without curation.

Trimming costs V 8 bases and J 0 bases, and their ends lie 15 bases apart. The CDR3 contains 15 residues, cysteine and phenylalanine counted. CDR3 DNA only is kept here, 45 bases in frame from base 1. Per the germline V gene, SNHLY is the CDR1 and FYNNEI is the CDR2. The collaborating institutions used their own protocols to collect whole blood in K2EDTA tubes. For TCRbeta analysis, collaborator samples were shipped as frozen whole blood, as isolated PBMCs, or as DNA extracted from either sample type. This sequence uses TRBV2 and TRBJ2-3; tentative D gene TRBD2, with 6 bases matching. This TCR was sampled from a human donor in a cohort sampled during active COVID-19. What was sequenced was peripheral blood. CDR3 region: CASPPLGGSTDTQYF. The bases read TGTGCCAGCCCACCCCTCGGGGGAAGCACAGATACGCAGTATTTT.